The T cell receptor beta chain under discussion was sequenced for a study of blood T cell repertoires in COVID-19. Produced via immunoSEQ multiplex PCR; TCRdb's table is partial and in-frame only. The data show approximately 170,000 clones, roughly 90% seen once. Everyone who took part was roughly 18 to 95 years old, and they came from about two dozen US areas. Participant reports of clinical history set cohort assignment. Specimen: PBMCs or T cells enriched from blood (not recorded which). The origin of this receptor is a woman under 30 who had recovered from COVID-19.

The CDR3 DNA reads as TGTGCCTGGAAAGCGAGCTCCTACAATGAGCAGTTCTTC. As protein: CAWKASSYNEQFF. This chain connects TRBV30 to TRBJ2-1; unclear D gene. V was cut by 4 bases and J by 0 bases, with 7 bases left in between. Germline CDR1 reads GTSNPN; CDR2 reads SVGIG (reference sequence). This CDR3 comprises 13 residues.